The T cell receptor (beta chain) under discussion was sequenced for a study of cytomegalovirus exposure and HLA in healthy donors. Study-wide context: Among around 170 million T cells, an earlier analysis found roughly 100 million unique TCR beta sequences. Within the Caucasian-associated ancestry cluster were roughly 79% of the roughly 400 genotyped donors. Broader study findings: Accurate prediction of HLA-A and HLA-B alleles (for most subjects) was reportedly achieved from TCR beta sequences.

Trimming stripped 6 bases from V and 0 bases from J, with 12 bases between. The CDR3 consists of 15 residues. In germline, CDR1 is SGHVS, CDR2 FQNEAQ. The PCR was carried out with 60 Vbeta primers and 13 Jbeta primers. In the original analysis: It was a later analysis that counted some 80 million unique TCR beta chains, of which some 12 million were shared. TCRdb's table, derived via immunoSEQ multiplex PCR, lists solely in-frame clones and lacks some. The D gene and trimming were derived from the DNA, and the V and J assignments and clone size from that table. This sample has about 59,000 clones, with roughly 77% found just once. Note on this clone: Its matching antigen is unknown.

Specimen: PBMCs. This TCR was sampled from a man aged 30 to 39 in good health and CMV-seropositive. V usage is TRBV7-8 and J usage is TRBJ1-3; no reliable D call. DNA of the CDR3: TGTGCCAGCAGAGCCCAGGTCCTCTCTGGAAACACCATATATTTT. This translates into CASRAQVLSGNTIYF. Supplemented by reference TRBV7-8 and TRBJ1-3, the full variable domain reads GAGVSQSPRYKVAKRGQDVALRCDPISGHVSLFWYQQALGQGPEFLTYFQNEAQLDKSGLPSDRFFAERPEGSVSTLKIQRTQQEDSAVYLCASRAQVLSGNTIYFGEGSWLTVV.